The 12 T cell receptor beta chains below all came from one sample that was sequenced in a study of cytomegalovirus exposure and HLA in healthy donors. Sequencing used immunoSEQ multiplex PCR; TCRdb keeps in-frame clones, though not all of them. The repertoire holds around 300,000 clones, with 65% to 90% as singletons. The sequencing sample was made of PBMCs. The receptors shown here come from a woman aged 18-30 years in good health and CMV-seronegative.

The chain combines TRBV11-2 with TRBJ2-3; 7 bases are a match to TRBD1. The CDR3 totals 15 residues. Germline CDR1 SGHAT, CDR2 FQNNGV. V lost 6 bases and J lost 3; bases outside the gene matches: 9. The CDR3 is CASRSEGAGTDTQYF. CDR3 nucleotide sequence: TGTGCCAGCAGGTCCGAGGGGGCCGGTACAGATACGCAGTATTTT.

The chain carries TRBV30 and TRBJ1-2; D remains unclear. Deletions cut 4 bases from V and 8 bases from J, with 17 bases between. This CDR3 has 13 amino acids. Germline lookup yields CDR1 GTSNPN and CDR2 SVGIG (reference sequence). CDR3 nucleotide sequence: TGTGCCTGGATGGTGCACAGAGAGTCAGGCTACACCTTC. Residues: CAWMVHRESGYTF.

The CDR3 bases are TGTGCCAGCACCTACGACAGTTTCAGCTCTGGAAACACCATATATTTT. This codes for CASTYDSFSSGNTIYF. The chain carries TRBV6-6 and TRBJ1-3, with D perhaps TRBD1 (5 bases). V shed 7 bases and J shed 0 bases, with 16 bases lying between them. This CDR3 has 16 residues. CDR1 and CDR2 from the germline V gene are MNHNY and SVGAGI (reference sequence).

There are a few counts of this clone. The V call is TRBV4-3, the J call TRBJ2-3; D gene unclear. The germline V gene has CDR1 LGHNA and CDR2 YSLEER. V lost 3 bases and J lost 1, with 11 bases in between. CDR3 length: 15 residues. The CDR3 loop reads CASSQTQYRTDTQYF. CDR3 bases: TGCGCCAGCAGCCAGACACAGTACCGCACAGATACGCAGTATTTT.

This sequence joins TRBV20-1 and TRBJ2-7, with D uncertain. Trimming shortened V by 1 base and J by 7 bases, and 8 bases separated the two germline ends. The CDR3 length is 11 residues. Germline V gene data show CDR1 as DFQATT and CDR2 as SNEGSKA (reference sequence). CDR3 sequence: CSARAPGEQYF. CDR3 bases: TGCAGTGCTAGAGCCCCCGGGGAGCAGTACTTC.

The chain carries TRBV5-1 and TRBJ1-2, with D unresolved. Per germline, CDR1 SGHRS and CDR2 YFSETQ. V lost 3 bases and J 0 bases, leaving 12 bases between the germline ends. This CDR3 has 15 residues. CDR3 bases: TGCGCCAGCAGCTCCGCGGTATCGACTAACTATGGCTACACCTTC. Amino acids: CASSSAVSTNYGYTF.

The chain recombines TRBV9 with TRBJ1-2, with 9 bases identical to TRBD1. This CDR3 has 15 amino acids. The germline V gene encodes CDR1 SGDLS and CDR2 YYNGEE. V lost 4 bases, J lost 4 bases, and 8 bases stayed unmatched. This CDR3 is CASSSGQGSVYGYTF. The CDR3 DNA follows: TGTGCCAGCAGCTCAGGACAGGGGTCCGTCTATGGCTACACCTTC.

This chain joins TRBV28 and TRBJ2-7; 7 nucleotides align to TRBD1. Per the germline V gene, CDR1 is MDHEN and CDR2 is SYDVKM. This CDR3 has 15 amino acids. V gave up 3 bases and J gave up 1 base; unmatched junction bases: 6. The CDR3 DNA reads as TGTGCCAGCAGTTTTGACCAGGGACAGTCCTACGAGCAGTACTTC. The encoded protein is CASSFDQGQSYEQYF.

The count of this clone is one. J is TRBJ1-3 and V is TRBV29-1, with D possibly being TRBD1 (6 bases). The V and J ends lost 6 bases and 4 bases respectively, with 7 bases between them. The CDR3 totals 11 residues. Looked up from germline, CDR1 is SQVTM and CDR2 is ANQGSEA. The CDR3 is CSVDRGNTIYF. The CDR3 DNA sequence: TGCAGCGTAGACAGGGGAAACACCATATATTTT.

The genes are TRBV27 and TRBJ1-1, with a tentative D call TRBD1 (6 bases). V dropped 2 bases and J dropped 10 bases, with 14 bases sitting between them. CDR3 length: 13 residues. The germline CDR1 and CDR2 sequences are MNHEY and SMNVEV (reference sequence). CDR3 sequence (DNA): TGTGCCAGCAGTTTAGCACAGGGCCCCCTAGCTTTCTTT. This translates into CASSLAQGPLAFF.

As DNA, the CDR3 is TGTGCCAGCAGCTTAAACCCCCCACAGGGGCTCTACCGCCACGAGCAGTACTTC. Protein: CASSLNPPQGLYRHEQYF. The V and J genes are TRBV7-3 and TRBJ2-7; 7 nucleotides match TRBD1. Germline loops: CDR1 SGHTA, CDR2 FQGTGA. CDR3 length: 18 amino acids. V was clipped by 1 base and J by 5 bases; unmatched bases: 17.

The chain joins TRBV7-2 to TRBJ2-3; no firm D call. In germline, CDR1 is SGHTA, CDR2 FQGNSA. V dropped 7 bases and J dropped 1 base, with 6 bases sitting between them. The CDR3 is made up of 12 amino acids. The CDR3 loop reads CASTSGTDTQYF. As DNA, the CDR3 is TGTGCCAGCACGAGCGGCACAGATACGCAGTATTTT.